The 12 T cell receptor beta chains presented below share a single source sample, sequenced in a study of cytomegalovirus exposure and HLA in healthy donors. The PCR ran on 60 Vbeta and 13 Jbeta primers. The assay was immunoSEQ multiplex PCR, and TCRdb's table has in-frame clones only and misses some. The sample holds 75,000 to 95,000 clones, approximately 90% seen once. Sequenced sample: PBMCs. The receptors originated from a man between 18 and 35 years old in good health and CMV-seronegative.

The gene calls are TRBV6-1 and TRBJ1-2, with D perhaps matching TRBD1 (6 bases). The CDR3 runs 15 residues. Trimming left V 0 bases short and J 3 bases short, with 11 bases between. CDR1 is MNHNS, CDR2 SASEGT, per germline. The CDR3: CASSEAPGTHYGYTF. In nucleotides, the CDR3 is TGTGCCAGCAGTGAAGCCCCCGGGACACACTATGGCTACACCTTC.

The J gene is TRBJ1-5, the V gene TRBV19; the match to TRBD1 covers 10 bases. The CDR3 has 17 amino acids. J was trimmed by 4 bases and V by 6 bases; bases with no gene match: 12. In germline, CDR1 is LNHDA, CDR2 SQIVND (reference sequence). CDR3 region: CASRLSGTGVWNQPQHF. As DNA, the CDR3 is TGTGCCAGTAGATTATCAGGGACAGGGGTTTGGAATCAGCCCCAGCATTTT.

The rearrangement links TRBV7-2 to TRBJ2-2; D is uncertain. This CDR3 is built from 14 residues. Trimming stripped 5 bases from V and 7 bases from J, with 14 bases between. Germline CDR1 is SGHTA and CDR2 is FQGNSA. The CDR3 region has the DNA TGTGCCAGCAGCCCTTCTCCCTCGGGCGGGGAGCTGTTTTTT. Protein: CASSPSPSGGELFF.

The rearrangement links TRBV9 to TRBJ2-7; no definite D call. The CDR3 is 16 residues long. Trimming stripped 3 bases from V and 1 base from J, with 17 bases between. Germline CDR1 is SGDLS and CDR2 is YYNGEE. The CDR3 sequence: CASSDGRSLRSYEQYF. CDR3 bases: TGTGCCAGCAGCGACGGAAGGTCTCTCAGGTCCTACGAGCAGTACTTC.

CDR3 coding DNA: TGTGCCTGGAAGGGCTCGGGACAGGGGGGTGGCTACACCTTC. Its protein product is CAWKGSGQGGGYTF. The J gene is TRBJ1-2, the V gene TRBV30; 11 positions agree with TRBD1. J gave up 7 bases and V 4 bases, and 8 bases lay outside the gene matches. The CDR3 has 14 amino acids. Per the germline V gene, CDR1 is GTSNPN and CDR2 is SVGIG (reference sequence).

The chain uses TRBV5-1 and TRBJ2-1, with 8 bases that match TRBD2. The junction had 11 bases not matched to a gene; V was cut back by 4 bases and J by 5 bases. This CDR3 contains 16 residues. Per germline, CDR1 SGHRS and CDR2 YFSETQ. In DNA form, the CDR3 reads TGCGCCAGCAGCCCCCGGGCGGGAGGATCCAACAATGAGCAGTTCTTC. Translating gives CASSPRAGGSNNEQFF. The complete variable domain, with remaining parts taken from reference TRBV5-1 and TRBJ2-1, reads KAGVTQTPRYLIKTRGQQVTLSCSPISGHRSVSWYQQTPGQGLQFLFEYFSETQRNKGNFPGRFSGRQFSNSRSEMNVSTLELGDSALYLCASSPRAGGSNNEQFFGPGTRLTVL.

In this sample, this clone turned up once. The chain carries TRBV27 and TRBJ2-7, with 9 bases lining up with TRBD1. J gave up 4 bases and V 6 bases, and 4 bases lay outside the gene matches. Germline V gene sequence: CDR1 MNHEY, CDR2 SMNVEV (reference sequence). The CDR3 extends over 13 amino acids. The CDR3 reads CASRRTGVYEQYF. The DNA of the CDR3 is TGTGCCAGCAGGAGGACAGGGGTTTACGAGCAGTACTTC.

This chain joins TRBV7-8 and TRBJ2-1; 7 bases agree with TRBD2. The CDR3 totals 12 residues. Looked up from germline, CDR1 is SGHVS and CDR2 is FQNEAQ. V gave up 5 bases and J gave up 10 bases; unmatched junction bases: 5. CDR3 sequence: CASSGRAGEQFF. DNA of the CDR3: TGTGCCAGCAGCGGGAGAGCGGGGGAGCAGTTCTTC.

Written as DNA, the CDR3 is TGTGCCAGCAGCCAGAGCGGGAGGATTGACATTCAGTACTTC. It codes for CASSQSGRIDIQYF. The chain combines TRBV28 with TRBJ2-4, with 9 bases fitting TRBD2. The CDR3 totals 14 residues. V lost 6 bases, J lost 8 bases, and 8 bases stayed unmatched. CDR1 MDHEN and CDR2 SYDVKM come from the germline V gene.

Details on this clone: Different DNA sequences within this sample yield the same CDR3. The chain has TRBV20-1 and TRBJ2-5, with D possibly being TRBD1 (6 bases). V dropped 6 bases and J dropped 4 bases, with 9 bases sitting between them. CDR3 length: 11 residues. Germline V lookup: CDR1 DFQATT, CDR2 SNEGSKA (reference sequence). The CDR3 bases are TGCAGTGCCAGGACAGCAGAGACCCAGTACTTC. Its translation is CSARTAETQYF.

The chain is built from TRBV6-1 and TRBJ2-1; D is unresolved. Germline CDR1 is MNHNS and CDR2 is SASEGT. Trimming pared 3 bases from V and 0 bases from J, leaving 12 bases between. The CDR3 contains 16 residues. CDR3 sequence reads: CASSDGLANSYNEQFF. The CDR3 coding sequence is TGTGCCAGCAGTGACGGTTTAGCCAACTCCTACAATGAGCAGTTCTTC.

The V and J genes are TRBV18 and TRBJ2-2, with 8 bases aligning to TRBD1. Germline V gene data show CDR1 as KGHSH and CDR2 as LQKENI. The CDR3 spans 17 residues. The V segment lost 5 bases and the J segment 0 bases; nucleotides outside the gene matches: 8. The CDR3 here is CASSIRTGPANTGELFF. DNA of the CDR3: TGTGCCAGCTCAATACGGACAGGGCCCGCGAACACCGGGGAGCTGTTTTTT. The whole variable domain, remainder taken from reference TRBV18 and TRBJ2-2, is NAGVMQNPRHLVRRRGQEARLRCSPMKGHSHVYWYRQLPEEGLKFMVYLQKENIIDESGMPKERFSAEFPKEGPSILRIQQVVRGDSAAYFCASSIRTGPANTGELFFGEGSRLTVL.